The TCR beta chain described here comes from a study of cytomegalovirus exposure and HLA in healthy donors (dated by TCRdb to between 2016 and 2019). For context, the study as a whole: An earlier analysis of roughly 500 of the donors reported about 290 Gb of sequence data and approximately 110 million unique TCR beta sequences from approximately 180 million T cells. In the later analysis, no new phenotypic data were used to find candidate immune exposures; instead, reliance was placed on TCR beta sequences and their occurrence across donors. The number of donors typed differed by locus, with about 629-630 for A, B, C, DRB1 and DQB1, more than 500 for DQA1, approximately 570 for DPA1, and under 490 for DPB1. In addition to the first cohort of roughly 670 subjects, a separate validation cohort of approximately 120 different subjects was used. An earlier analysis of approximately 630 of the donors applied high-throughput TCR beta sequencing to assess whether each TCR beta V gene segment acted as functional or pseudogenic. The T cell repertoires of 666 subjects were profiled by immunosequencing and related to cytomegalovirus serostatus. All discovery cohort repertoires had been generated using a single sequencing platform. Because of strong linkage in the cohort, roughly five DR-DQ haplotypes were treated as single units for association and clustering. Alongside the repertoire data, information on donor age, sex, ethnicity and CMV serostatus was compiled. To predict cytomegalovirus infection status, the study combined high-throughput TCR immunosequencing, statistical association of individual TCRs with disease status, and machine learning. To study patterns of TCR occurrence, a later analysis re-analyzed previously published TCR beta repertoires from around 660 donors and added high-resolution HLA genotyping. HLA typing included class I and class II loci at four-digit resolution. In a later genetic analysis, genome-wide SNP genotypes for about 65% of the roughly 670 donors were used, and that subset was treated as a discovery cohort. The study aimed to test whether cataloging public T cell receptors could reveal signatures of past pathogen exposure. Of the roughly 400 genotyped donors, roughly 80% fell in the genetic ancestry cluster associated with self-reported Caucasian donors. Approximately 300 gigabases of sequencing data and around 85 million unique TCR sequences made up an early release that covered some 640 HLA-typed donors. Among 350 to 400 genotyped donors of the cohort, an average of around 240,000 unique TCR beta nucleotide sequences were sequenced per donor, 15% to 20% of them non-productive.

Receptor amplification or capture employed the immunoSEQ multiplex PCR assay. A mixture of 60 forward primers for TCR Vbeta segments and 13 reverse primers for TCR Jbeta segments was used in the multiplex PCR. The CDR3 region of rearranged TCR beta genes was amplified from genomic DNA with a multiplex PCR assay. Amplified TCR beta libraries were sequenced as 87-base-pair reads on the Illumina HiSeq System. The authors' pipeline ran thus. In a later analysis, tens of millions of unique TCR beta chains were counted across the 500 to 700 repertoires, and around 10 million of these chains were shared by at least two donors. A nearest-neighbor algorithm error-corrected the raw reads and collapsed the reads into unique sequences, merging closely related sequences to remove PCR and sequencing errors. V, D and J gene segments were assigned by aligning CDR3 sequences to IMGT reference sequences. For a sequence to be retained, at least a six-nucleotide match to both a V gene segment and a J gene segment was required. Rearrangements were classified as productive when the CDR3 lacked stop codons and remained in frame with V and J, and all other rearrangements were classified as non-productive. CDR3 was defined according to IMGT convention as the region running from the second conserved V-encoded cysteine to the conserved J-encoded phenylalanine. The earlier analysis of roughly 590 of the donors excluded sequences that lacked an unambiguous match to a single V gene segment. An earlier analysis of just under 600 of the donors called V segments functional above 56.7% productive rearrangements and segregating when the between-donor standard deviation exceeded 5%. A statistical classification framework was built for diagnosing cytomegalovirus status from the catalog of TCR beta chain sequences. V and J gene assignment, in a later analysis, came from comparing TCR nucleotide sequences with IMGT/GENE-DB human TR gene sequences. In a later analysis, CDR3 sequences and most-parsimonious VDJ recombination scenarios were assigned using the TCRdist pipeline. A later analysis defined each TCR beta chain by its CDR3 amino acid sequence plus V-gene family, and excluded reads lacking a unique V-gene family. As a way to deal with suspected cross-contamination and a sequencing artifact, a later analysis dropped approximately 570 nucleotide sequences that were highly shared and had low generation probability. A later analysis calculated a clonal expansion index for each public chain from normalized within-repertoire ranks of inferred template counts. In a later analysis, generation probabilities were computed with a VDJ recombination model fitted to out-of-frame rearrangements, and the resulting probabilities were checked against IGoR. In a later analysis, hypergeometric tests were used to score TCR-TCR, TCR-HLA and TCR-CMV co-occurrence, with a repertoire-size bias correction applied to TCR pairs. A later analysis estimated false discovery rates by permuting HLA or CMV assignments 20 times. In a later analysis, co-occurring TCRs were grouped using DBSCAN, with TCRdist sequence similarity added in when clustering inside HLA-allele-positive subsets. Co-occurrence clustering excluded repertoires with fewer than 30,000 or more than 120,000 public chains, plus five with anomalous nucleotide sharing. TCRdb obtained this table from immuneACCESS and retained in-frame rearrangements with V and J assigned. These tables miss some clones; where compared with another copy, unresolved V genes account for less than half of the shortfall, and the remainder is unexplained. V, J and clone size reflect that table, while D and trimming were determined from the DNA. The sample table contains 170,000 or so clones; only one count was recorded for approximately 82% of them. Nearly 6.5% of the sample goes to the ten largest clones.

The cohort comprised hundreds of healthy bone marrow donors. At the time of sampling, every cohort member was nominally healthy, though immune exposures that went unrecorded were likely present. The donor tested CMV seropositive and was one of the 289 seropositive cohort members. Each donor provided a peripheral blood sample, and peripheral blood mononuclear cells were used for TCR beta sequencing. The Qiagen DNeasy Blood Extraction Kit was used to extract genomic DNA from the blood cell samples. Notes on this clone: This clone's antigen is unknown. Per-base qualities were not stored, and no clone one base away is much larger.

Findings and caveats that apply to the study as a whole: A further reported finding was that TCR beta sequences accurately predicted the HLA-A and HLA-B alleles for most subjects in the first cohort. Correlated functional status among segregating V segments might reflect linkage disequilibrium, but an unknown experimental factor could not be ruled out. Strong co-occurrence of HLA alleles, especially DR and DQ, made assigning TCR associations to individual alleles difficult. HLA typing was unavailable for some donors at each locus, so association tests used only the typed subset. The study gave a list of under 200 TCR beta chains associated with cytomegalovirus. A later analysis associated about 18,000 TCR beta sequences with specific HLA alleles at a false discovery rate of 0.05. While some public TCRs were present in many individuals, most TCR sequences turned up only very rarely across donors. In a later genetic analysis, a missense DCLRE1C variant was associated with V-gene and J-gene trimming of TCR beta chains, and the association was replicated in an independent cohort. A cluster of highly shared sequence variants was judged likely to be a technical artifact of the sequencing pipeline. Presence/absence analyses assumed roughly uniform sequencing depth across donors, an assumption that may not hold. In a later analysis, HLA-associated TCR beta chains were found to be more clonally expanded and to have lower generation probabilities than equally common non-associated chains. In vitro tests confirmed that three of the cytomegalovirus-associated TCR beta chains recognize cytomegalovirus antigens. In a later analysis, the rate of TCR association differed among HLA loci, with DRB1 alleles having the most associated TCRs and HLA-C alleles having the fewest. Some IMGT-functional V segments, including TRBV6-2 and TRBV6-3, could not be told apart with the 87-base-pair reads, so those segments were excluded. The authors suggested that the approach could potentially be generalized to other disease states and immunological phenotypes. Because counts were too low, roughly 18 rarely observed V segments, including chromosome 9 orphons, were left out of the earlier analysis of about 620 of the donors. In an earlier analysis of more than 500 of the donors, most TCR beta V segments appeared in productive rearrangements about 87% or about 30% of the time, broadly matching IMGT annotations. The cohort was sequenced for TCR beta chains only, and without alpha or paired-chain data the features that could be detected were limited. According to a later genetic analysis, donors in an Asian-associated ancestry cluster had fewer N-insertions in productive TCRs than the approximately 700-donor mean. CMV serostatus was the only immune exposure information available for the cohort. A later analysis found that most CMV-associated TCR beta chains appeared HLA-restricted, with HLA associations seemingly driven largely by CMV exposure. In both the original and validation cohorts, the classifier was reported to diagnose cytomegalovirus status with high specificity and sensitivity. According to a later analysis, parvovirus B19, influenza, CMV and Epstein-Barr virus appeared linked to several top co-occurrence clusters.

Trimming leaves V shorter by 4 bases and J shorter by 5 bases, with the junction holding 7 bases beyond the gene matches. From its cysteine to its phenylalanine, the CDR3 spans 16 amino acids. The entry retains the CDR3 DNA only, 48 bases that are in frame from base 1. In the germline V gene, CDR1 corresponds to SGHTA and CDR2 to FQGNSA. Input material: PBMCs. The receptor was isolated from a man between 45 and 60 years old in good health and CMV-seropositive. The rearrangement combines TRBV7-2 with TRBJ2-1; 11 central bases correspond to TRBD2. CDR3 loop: CASSWASGRLHNEQFF. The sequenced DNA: TGTGCCAGCAGCTGGGCTAGCGGGAGGTTGCACAATGAGCAGTTCTTC.